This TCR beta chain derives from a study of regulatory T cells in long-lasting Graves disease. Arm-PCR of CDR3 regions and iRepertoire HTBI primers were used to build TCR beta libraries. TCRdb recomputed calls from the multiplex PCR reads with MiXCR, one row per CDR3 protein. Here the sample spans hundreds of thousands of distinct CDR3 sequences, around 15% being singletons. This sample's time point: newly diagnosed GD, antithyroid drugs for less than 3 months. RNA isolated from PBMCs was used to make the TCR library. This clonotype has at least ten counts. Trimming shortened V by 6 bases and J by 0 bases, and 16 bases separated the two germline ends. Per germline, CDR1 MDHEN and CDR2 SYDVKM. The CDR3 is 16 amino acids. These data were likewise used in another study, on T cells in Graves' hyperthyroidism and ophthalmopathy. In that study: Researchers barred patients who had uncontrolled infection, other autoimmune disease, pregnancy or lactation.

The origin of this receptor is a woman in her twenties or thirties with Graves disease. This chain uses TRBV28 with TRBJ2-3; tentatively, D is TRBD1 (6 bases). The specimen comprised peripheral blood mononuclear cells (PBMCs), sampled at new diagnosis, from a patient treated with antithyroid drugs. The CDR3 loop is CASSPQGPVSTDTQYF. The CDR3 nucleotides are TGTGCCAGCAGCCCCCAGGGGCCCGTTAGCACAGATACGCAGTATTTT.